These 17 T cell receptor beta chains originate from one sample sequenced in a study of human thymus T cells. The assay was immunoSEQ multiplex PCR, and TCRdb's table has in-frame clones only and misses some. The table shows 57,000 or so clones, with roughly 94% occurring only once. Sequencing was carried out using blood. Receptors originate from a boy in the first two years of life with a congenital heart defect but otherwise immunologically healthy.

The V and J genes are TRBV9 and TRBJ2-2; 8 bases align to TRBD2. V was clipped by 0 bases and J by 5 bases; unmatched bases: 6. Germline-derived CDR1 and CDR2 are SGDLS and YYNGEE. The CDR3 consists of 16 residues. In DNA, the CDR3 is TGTGCCAGCAGCGTAGCCAGCGGGAGTAAGACCGGGGAGCTGTTTTTT. It translates to CASSVASGSKTGELFF.

The rearrangement uses TRBV19 and TRBJ1-5; 9 bases line up with TRBD1. CDR3 length: 15 residues. Unmatched junction bases numbered 6, after V lost 3 bases and J lost 6 bases. Germline CDR1 LNHDA, CDR2 SQIVND (reference sequence). CDR3 coding DNA: TGTGCCAGTAGTATCGGGACAGGGTCTAGTCAGCCCCAGCATTTT. Translating it yields CASSIGTGSSQPQHF.

This chain links TRBV5-1 with TRBJ2-2; D gene uncertain. Trimming shortened V by 4 bases and J by 7 bases, and 11 bases separated the two germline ends. Germline V lookup: CDR1 SGHRS, CDR2 YFSETQ. The CDR3 contains 13 residues. DNA for the CDR3: TGCGCCAGCAGCCGTGTGGCTGGCGGGGAGCTGTTTTTT. Amino acids: CASSRVAGGELFF.

The chain couples TRBV7-9 to TRBJ1-2; unclear D gene. The length of the CDR3 is 15 residues. From germline, CDR1 is SEHNR and CDR2 FQNEAQ (reference sequence). V was trimmed by 4 bases and J by 3 bases, leaving 15 bases between them. This CDR3 is CASSSTLYRYYGYTF. CDR3 DNA sequence: TGTGCCAGCAGCTCCACGCTATACAGATACTATGGCTACACCTTC. Full variable domain (remainder filled in from reference TRBV7-9 and TRBJ1-2): DTGVSQNPRHKITKRGQNVTFRCDPISEHNRLYWYRQTLGQGPEFLTYFQNEAQLEKSRLLSDRFSAERPKGSFSTLEIQRTEQGDSAMYLCASSSTLYRYYGYTFGSGTRLTVV.

The rearrangement links TRBV7-9 to TRBJ2-3, with D unclear. V was clipped by 4 bases and J by 7 bases, with 30 bases between them. CDR3 length: 19 residues. Germline CDR1 and CDR2: SEHNR and FQNEAQ (reference sequence). CDR3 region: CASSSAHIMDPTPTNTQYF. DNA for the CDR3: TGTGCCAGCAGCTCCGCACACATAATGGACCCAACCCCCACGAATACGCAGTATTTT.

This chain's CDR3 is CASSSPGLAGQETQYF. For the CDR3, the DNA is TGTGCCAGCAGCTCACCCGGACTAGCGGGGCAAGAGACCCAGTACTTC. This chain links TRBV5-5 with TRBJ2-5, with TRBD2 identical over 12 bases. The CDR3 contains 16 residues. Unmatched junction bases numbered 5, after V lost 3 bases and J lost 2 bases. CDR1 and CDR2 (germline): SGHKS, YYEKEE (reference sequence).

The chain combines TRBV15 with TRBJ1-1; weak D call: TRBD1 (5 bases). Germline loops: CDR1 LNHNV, CDR2 YYDKDF (reference sequence). The length of the CDR3 is 14 residues. V was shortened by 2 bases and J by 4 bases, with 11 bases between the two germline ends. The CDR3 region is CATSRSGRVTEAFF. CDR3 nucleotides: TGTGCCACCAGCAGATCGGGACGGGTCACTGAAGCTTTCTTT.

This chain joins TRBV2 and TRBJ2-7; 8 nucleotides agree with TRBD1. Germline values: CDR1 SNHLY, CDR2 FYNNEI. The CDR3 totals 13 residues. V shed 10 bases and J 5 bases; nucleotides not matched to a gene: 10. For the CDR3, the DNA is TGTGCCACCTTACAGGACAGGGCCCACGAGCAGTACTTC. Translation gives CATLQDRAHEQYF. Looking up the rest from reference TRBV2 and TRBJ2-7 gives the full variable domain: EPEVTQTPSHQVTQMGQEVILRCVPISNHLYFYWYRQILGQKVEFLVSFYNNEISEKSEIFDDQFSVERPDGSNFTLKIRSTKLEDSAMYFCATLQDRAHEQYFGPGTRLTVT.

The chain has TRBV4-1 and TRBJ2-1; 12 positions agree with TRBD2. With V trimmed by 4 bases and J by 8 bases, 12 bases remained unmatched. The CDR3 has 17 residues. Germline V gene sequence: CDR1 MGHRA, CDR2 YSYEKL. The CDR3 spells CASSPTQLAGGSYEQFF. The CDR3 DNA follows: TGCGCCAGCAGCCCCACCCAACTAGCGGGAGGTTCCTATGAGCAGTTCTTC.

The V and J genes are TRBV5-8 and TRBJ2-7; 11 bases line up with TRBD2. Trimming cost V 4 bases and J 1 base; bases outside gene matches: 10. Germline V gene sequence: CDR1 SGHTS, CDR2 YDEGEE. The CDR3 runs to 17 residues. For the CDR3, the DNA is TGTGCCAGCAGCGCGTCGTTAGCGGGGGGGCTATCCTACGAGCAGTACTTC. This codes for CASSASLAGGLSYEQYF.

This clone was detected only once. The chain couples TRBV5-8 to TRBJ1-5, with a weak D call TRBD1 (5 bases). V lost 2 bases and J lost 3, with 9 bases in between. The length of the CDR3 is 14 residues. The germline CDR1 and CDR2 sequences are SGHTS and YDEGEE. The DNA for the CDR3 is TGTGCCAGCAGCTTAAAGGGGCTCAATCAGCCCCAGCATTTT. Its translation is CASSLKGLNQPQHF.

This clone appeared once. This sequence joins TRBV4-1 and TRBJ1-3; D gene unclear. The CDR3 has 15 residues. Germline assignment: CDR1 MGHRA and CDR2 YSYEKL. Trimming removed 1 base from V and 1 base from J, with 8 bases in between. As DNA, the CDR3 is TGCGCCAGCAGCCAAGGACACACATCTGGAAACACCATATATTTT. Translated: CASSQGHTSGNTIYF.

This sequence joins TRBV2 and TRBJ2-7; the match to TRBD2 covers 14 bases. J gave up 5 bases and V 9 bases, and 6 bases lay outside the gene matches. This CDR3 is built from 14 residues. The V gene's germline CDR1 is SNHLY and CDR2 FYNNEI. CDR3 in DNA: TGTGCCAGACCGGGACTAGCGGGAGCGAACGAGCAGTACTTC. Its translation is CARPGLAGANEQYF.

The J gene is TRBJ1-1, the V gene TRBV7-9, with 8 bases identical to TRBD1. CDR1 and CDR2 (germline): SEHNR, FQNEAQ (reference sequence). V shed 9 bases, J shed 3 bases, and the junction held 9 bases outside the gene matches. The CDR3 consists of 14 residues. The CDR3 nucleotides are TGTGCCAGTTCCCACCGGGACAGGTACACTGAAGCTTTCTTT. Protein product: CASSHRDRYTEAFF.

V and J are TRBV29-1 and TRBJ2-1; D perhaps matches TRBD2 (5 bases). CDR1 and CDR2 from the germline V gene are SQVTM and ANQGSEA. CDR3 length: 15 residues. V dropped 3 bases and J dropped 2 bases, with 14 bases sitting between them. The CDR3 coding sequence is TGCAGCGTTGATAAAGGGAGACCTCCCTACAATGAGCAGTTCTTC. Amino acid sequence: CSVDKGRPPYNEQFF.

The chain links TRBV2 to TRBJ2-3, with 11 bases fitting TRBD2. The V segment lost 4 bases and the J segment 0 bases; nucleotides outside the gene matches: 0. The CDR3 is 15 amino acids. The germline CDR1 and CDR2 sequences are SNHLY and FYNNEI. The chain's CDR3 is CASSGTSGSTDTQYF. The DNA of the CDR3 is TGTGCCAGCAGTGGGACTAGCGGGAGCACAGATACGCAGTATTTT.

The V call is TRBV5-1, the J call TRBJ2-1; 10 bases match TRBD2. V trimming: 2 bases; J trimming: 5 bases; junction bases outside the gene matches: 4. This CDR3 has 15 amino acids. From germline, CDR1 is SGHRS and CDR2 YFSETQ. This CDR3 is CASSFMLAGDNEQFF. The CDR3 nucleotides are TGCGCCAGCAGCTTCATGCTAGCGGGGGACAATGAGCAGTTCTTC.